The next 12 T cell receptor beta chains were all read from a single sample in a study of CXCR3-negative and CXCR3-positive naive CD8 T cells. TRB cDNA was prepared as libraries by UMI-labeled 5' RACE. From the 5' RACE reads, TCRdb lists one entry per CDR3 protein and no DNA. The sample features 150,000 to 180,000 distinct CDR3 sequences, with approximately 0.5% in its top ten. Which antigens these TCRs recognize remains unknown. Study-wide results and limits: More hydrophobic TRB CDR3s occurred in CXCR3-positive than in CXCR3-negative naive cells.

Sequenced sample: naive CXCR3+ CD8+ T cells from blood. Indicated subset: CD45RO-CCR7+CD27+CD95- naive CD8+ T cells expressing CXCR3 (TNR3+). These receptors all come from a human donor in good health. Some clones in this sample may be carry-over from other donors' samples.

The chain couples TRBV21-1 to TRBJ2-7; TCRdb's D gene call, TRBD2, goes unchecked for lack of DNA. TRBV21-1 is assigned pseudogene status. This CDR3 spans 13 amino acids. The CDR3 loop reads CAPIVGSDYEQYF.

The V and J genes are TRBV14 and TRBJ1-1. Per the germline V gene, CDR1 is SGHDN and CDR2 is FVKESK. The CDR3 spans 16 residues. The CDR3 is CASSQEINGRYAEAFF.

The chain couples TRBV7-9 to TRBJ1-1; the D call of TRBD1 rests on TCRdb alone, since no DNA is present to check it. Germline V gives CDR1 SEHNR, CDR2 FQNEAQ (reference sequence). The CDR3 consists of 15 residues. The CDR3 spells CASSKLGEWNTEAFF.

The chain is built from TRBV28 and TRBJ2-1. The CDR3 covers 16 residues. Germline V gives CDR1 MDHEN, CDR2 SYDVKM. The CDR3 loop reads CASSFRGQSSYNEQFF.

The chain combines TRBV29-1 with TRBJ1-1. Germline values: CDR1 SQVTM, CDR2 ANQGSEA. This CDR3 spans 11 amino acids. CDR3 region: CSQGMGTEAFF. Together with reference TRBV29-1 and TRBJ1-1, the CDR3 gives the full variable domain: SAVISQKPSRDICQRGTSLTIQCQVDSQVTMMFWYRQQPGQSLTLIATANQGSEATYESGFVIDKFPISRPNLTFSTLTVSNMSPEDSSIYLCSQGMGTEAFFGQGTRLTVV.

The chain recombines TRBV19 with TRBJ2-7; TCRdb reports TRBD1, a call that lacks DNA to check it against. This CDR3 has 13 amino acids. Looked up from germline, CDR1 is LNHDA and CDR2 is SQIVND (reference sequence). This CDR3 is CASSIGGGWEQYF.

This rearrangement joins TRBV12-3 or TRBV12-4 to TRBJ1-4; TCRdb outputs TRBD1, but without DNA this stays unchecked. The CDR3 spans 17 residues. The CDR3 sequence: CASSFRGAGGTNEKLFF.

The chain employs TRBV4-1 and TRBJ2-2. Germline V gene data show CDR1 as MGHRA and CDR2 as YSYEKL. This CDR3 has 13 residues. CDR3 region: CASKAANTGELFF.

V usage is TRBV5-1 and J usage is TRBJ2-1; checking the TCRdb D call of TRBD1 is not possible without DNA. The germline V gene encodes CDR1 SGHRS and CDR2 YFSETQ. There are 16 residues in the CDR3. CDR3: CASSLGTGGPYNEQFF.

V usage is TRBV25-1 and J usage is TRBJ1-2; TCRdb returns TRBD1, unconfirmable since there is no DNA. Germline V gives CDR1 MGHDK, CDR2 SYGVNS. There are 16 residues in the CDR3. The chain's CDR3 is CASSALTGSENYGYTF.

This sequence joins TRBV5-1 and TRBJ2-7. Germline CDR1 is SGHRS and CDR2 is YFSETQ. CDR3 length: 13 residues. CDR3 residues: CASSLYSSYEQYF.

The rearrangement links TRBV12-3 or TRBV12-4 to TRBJ1-5; the D call of TRBD1 rests on TCRdb alone, since no DNA is present to check it. This CDR3 is 13 amino acids long. CDR3: CASSFEGWQPQHF.